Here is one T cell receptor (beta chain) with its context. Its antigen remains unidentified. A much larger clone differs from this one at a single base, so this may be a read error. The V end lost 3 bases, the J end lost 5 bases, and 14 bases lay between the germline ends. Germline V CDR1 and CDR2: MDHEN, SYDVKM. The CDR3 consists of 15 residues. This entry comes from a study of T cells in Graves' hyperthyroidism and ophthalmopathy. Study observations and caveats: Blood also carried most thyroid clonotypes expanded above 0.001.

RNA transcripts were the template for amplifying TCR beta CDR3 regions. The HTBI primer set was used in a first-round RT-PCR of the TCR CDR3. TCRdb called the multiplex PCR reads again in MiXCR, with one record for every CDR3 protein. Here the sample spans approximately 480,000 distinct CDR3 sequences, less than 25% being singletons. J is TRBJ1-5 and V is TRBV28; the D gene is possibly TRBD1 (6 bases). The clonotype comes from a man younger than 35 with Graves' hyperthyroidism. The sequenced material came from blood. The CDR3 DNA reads TGTGCCAGCAGTTTGGGGGGCGCCTACGATCAGCCCCAGCATTTT. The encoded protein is CASSLGGAYDQPQHF.